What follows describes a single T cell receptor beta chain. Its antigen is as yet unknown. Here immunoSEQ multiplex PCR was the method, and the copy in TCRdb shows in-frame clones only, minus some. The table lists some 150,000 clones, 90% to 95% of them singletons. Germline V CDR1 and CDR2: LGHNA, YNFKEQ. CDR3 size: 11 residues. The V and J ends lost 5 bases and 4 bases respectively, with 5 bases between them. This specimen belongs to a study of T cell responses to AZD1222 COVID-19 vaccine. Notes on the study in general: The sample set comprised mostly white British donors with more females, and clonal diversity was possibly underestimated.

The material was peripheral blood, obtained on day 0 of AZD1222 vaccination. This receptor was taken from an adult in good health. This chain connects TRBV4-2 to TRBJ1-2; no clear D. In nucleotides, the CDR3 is TGTGCCAGCAGCTCAAGCTATGGCTACACCTTC. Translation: CASSSSYGYTF.